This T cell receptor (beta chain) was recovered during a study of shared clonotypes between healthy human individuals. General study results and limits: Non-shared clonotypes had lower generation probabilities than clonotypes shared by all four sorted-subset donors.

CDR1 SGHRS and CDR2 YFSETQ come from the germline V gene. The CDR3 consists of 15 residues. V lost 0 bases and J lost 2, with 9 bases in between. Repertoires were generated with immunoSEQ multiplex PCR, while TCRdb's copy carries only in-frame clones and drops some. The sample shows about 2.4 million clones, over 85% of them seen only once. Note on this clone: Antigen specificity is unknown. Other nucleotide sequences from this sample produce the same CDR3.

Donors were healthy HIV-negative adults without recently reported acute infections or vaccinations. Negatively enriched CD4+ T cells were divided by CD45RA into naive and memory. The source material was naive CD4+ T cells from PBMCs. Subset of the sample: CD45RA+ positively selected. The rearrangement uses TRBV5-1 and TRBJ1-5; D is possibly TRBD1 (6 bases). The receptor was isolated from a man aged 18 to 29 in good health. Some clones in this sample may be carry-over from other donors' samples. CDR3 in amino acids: CASSLEGDRNQPQHF. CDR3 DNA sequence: TGCGCCAGCAGCTTGGAGGGGGACCGCAATCAGCCCCAGCATTTT.